The 2 T cell receptor beta chains given below trace back to one sample, sequenced in a study of control samples from healthy donors and cancer patients. Libraries were prepared by immunoSEQ multiplex PCR; TCRdb keeps only in-frame clonotypes and omits some of them. The sample comprises 160,000 or so clones, nearly 96% of which are singletons, and under 1.2% rests with the top ten. The sequenced sample was blood. These receptors came from a woman in her twenties or thirties in good health.

The chain uses TRBV5-1 and TRBJ2-1; TRBD1 matches at 8 bases. The CDR3 runs 15 residues. CDR1 is SGHRS, CDR2 YFSETQ, per germline. V dropped 0 bases and J dropped 6; count of bases not matched to a gene: 5. The CDR3 DNA reads as TGCGCCAGCAGCTTGGGGGACAGGCCCCCCAATGAGCAGTTCTTC. Protein: CASSLGDRPPNEQFF. The whole variable domain, filled in from reference TRBV5-1 and TRBJ2-1, reads KAGVTQTPRYLIKTRGQQVTLSCSPISGHRSVSWYQQTPGQGLQFLFEYFSETQRNKGNFPGRFSGRQFSNSRSEMNVSTLELGDSALYLCASSLGDRPPNEQFFGPGTRLTVL.

The V call is TRBV4-1, the J call TRBJ2-3; D not resolved. The CDR3 contains 15 residues. Trimming removed 1 base from V and 2 bases from J, with 10 bases in between. Germline V lookup: CDR1 MGHRA, CDR2 YSYEKL. CDR3 protein: CASSQAPLSTDTQYF. The CDR3 DNA is TGCGCCAGCAGCCAAGCCCCCCTCTCCACAGATACGCAGTATTTT.